Following are 4 T cell receptor beta chains from one sample sequenced in a study of blood T cells in healthy people across ages. Primed by a sample-barcoded 5' primer and a J-beta primer mix, a second PCR proceeded for about 7 to 11 cycles. TCRdb processed the 5' RACE reads anew with MiXCR; each CDR3 protein has one entry. The table records some 760,000 distinct CDR3 sequences, around a quarter of them present only once. These data are also associated with another study on T cells of mothers and their children.

Input material: blood. Receptors originate from a boy aged 10-17 years in good health.

The chain combines TRBV25-1 with TRBJ2-7, with D unclear. The CDR3 is 17 residues long. V was shortened by 10 bases and J by 2 bases, with 27 bases between the two germline ends. CDR1 is MGHDK and CDR2 is SYGVNS in the germline V gene. This chain's CDR3 is CAIHVYRRRGETYEQYF. CDR3 coding DNA: TGTGCCATTCACGTTTACCGCAGAAGAGGTGAAACCTACGAGCAGTACTTC.

The table lists this clonotype with a count of one. The rearrangement uses TRBV20-1 and TRBJ1-6; 7 bases are a match to TRBD1. Germline V lookup: CDR1 DFQATT, CDR2 SNEGSKA (reference sequence). CDR3 length: 19 residues. V shed 2 bases, J shed 10 bases, and the junction held 23 bases outside the gene matches. CDR3 residues: CSARNNSRDRGYKRSPLHF. For the CDR3, the DNA is TGCAGTGCTAGAAATAACTCCCGGGACAGAGGCTACAAAAGATCACCCCTCCACTTT.

This clonotype was counted only a few times. This sequence joins TRBV24-1 and TRBJ1-3; D remains ambiguous. The germline V and J ends were trimmed by 6 bases and 4 bases, with 12 bases remaining between them. The length of the CDR3 is 14 residues. Germline assignment: CDR1 KGHDR and CDR2 SFDVKD. CDR3 in amino acids: CATSLESLGNTIYF. As DNA, the CDR3 is TGTGCCACCAGTCTCGAGAGCCTCGGAAACACCATATATTTT.

This clonotype was counted a single time. The chain employs TRBV5-1 and TRBJ2-3, with D possibly TRBD2 on 5 matching bases. Trimming pared 4 bases from V and 4 bases from J, leaving 16 bases between. The CDR3 covers 15 residues. Germline V gene sequence: CDR1 SGHRS, CDR2 YFSETQ. This CDR3 reads CASSISSRTADTQYF. CDR3 DNA: TGCGCCAGCAGCATTTCTAGCAGGACGGCAGATACGCAGTATTTT.